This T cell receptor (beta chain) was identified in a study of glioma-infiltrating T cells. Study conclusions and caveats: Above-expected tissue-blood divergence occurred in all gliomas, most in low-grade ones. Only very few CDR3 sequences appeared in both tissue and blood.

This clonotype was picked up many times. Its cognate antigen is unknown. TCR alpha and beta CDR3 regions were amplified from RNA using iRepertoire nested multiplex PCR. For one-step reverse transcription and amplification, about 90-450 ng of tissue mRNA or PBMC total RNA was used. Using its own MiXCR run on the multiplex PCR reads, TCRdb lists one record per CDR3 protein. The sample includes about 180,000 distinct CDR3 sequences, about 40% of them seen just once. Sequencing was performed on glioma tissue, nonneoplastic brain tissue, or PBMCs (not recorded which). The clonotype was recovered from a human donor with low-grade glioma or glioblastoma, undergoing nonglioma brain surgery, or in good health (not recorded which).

The CDR3 DNA follows: TGTGCCAGCAGCCCGGCCGGGGGGTCTGGAAACACCATATATTTT. This codes for CASSPAGGSGNTIYF. The chain links TRBV28 to TRBJ1-3; TRBD1 might be the D (5 bases). This CDR3 spans 15 amino acids. Deletions cut 6 bases from V and 1 base from J, with 13 bases between. Germline lookup yields CDR1 MDHEN and CDR2 SYDVKM.